This is a list of T cell receptor beta chains from one sample in a study of blood T cell repertoires in COVID-19. Assay: immunoSEQ multiplex PCR; the TCRdb copy retains only in-frame clones and omits some. This sample has fewer than 250,000 clones; approximately 90% occur once, and the top ten carry 4% to 5.5%. Sequencing input: peripheral blood. These receptors came from a woman aged 40 to 49 with acute or convalescent COVID-19. Both conserved end residues are part of each CDR3. The D gene is left open where the match is weak. Clone size is shown for a subset of rows, as once, few, many or a class of expanded clone.

clone_size	v_call	j_call	d_call	cdr3_aa	cdr3_nt
-	TRBV30	TRBJ1-6	TRBD1	CAWSRQGNSPLHF	TGTGCCTGGAGTCGACAGGGGAATTCACCCCTCCACTTT
-	TRBV19	TRBJ1-1	-	CASSWWQGEAFF	TGTGCCAGTAGTTGGTGGCAGGGGGAAGCTTTCTTT
-	TRBV11-3	TRBJ1-3	-	CASSLGSSGNTIYF	TGTGCCAGCAGCTTGGGGAGCTCTGGAAACACCATATATTTT
-	TRBV5-1	TRBJ1-2	-	CASSPLGADYGYTF	TGCGCCAGCAGCCCCCTAGGGGCCGACTATGGCTACACCTTC
-	TRBV3-1/TRBV3-2	TRBJ2-5	TRBD1	CASSQADRGETQYF	TGTGCCAGCAGCCAAGCCGACAGGGGAGAGACCCAGTACTTC
-	TRBV19	TRBJ1-1	-	CASRAAGTEAFF	TGTGCCAGTCGCGCGGCGGGCACTGAAGCTTTCTTT
-	TRBV25-1	TRBJ1-6	-	CASSRTGDIGNSPLHF	TGTGCCAGCAGTCGGACTGGTGATATCGGTAATTCACCCCTCCACTTT
-	TRBV6-6	TRBJ1-2	-	CASSSGLNYGYTF	TGTGCCAGCAGTTCCGGACTCAACTATGGCTACACCTTC
-	TRBV27	TRBJ2-2	-	CASSFSGSYTGELFF	TGTGCCAGCAGCTTCAGCGGTTCGTACACCGGGGAGCTGTTTTTT
-	TRBV5-1	TRBJ1-3	TRBD1	CASSLSPGGSSGNTIYF	TGCGCCAGCAGCTTGAGTCCAGGGGGGAGCTCTGGAAACACCATATATTTT
-	TRBV5-1	TRBJ1-5	-	CASSDTGGDQPQHF	TGCGCCAGCAGCGACACAGGCGGTGATCAGCCCCAGCATTTT
-	TRBV3-1/TRBV3-2	TRBJ1-1	TRBD1	CASSLQGAPEAFF	TGTGCCAGCAGCCTCCAGGGGGCGCCTGAAGCTTTCTTT
-	TRBV6-5	TRBJ1-2	TRBD1	CASSPQGANYGYTF	TGTGCCAGCAGTCCACAGGGGGCAAACTATGGCTACACCTTC
few	TRBV18	TRBJ1-3	-	CASSPQDRSSGNTIYF	TGTGCCAGCTCACCTCAAGACAGGTCCTCTGGAAACACCATATATTTT
-	TRBV5-1	TRBJ1-2	-	CASSLAGEGGYTF	TGCGCCAGCAGCTTGGCAGGGGAAGGCGGCTACACCTTC
-	TRBV29-1	TRBJ1-2	-	CSVGGTVYGYTF	TGCAGCGTCGGAGGGACGGTATATGGCTACACCTTC
-	TRBV24-1	TRBJ1-5	TRBD1	CATSDGQGAGQPQHF	TGTGCCACCAGTGATGGACAGGGGGCAGGCCAGCCCCAGCATTTT
once	TRBV2	TRBJ1-2	-	CASRRPTGGRFYGYTF	TGTGCCAGCAGGCGACCAACCGGAGGGAGATTCTATGGCTACACCTTC
-	TRBV6-5	TRBJ1-1	TRBD1	CASIPTGTLNTEAFF	TGTGCCAGCATACCGACAGGGACACTGAACACTGAAGCTTTCTTT
-	TRBV24-1	TRBJ2-5	TRBD1	CATSDYRTGGRVETQYF	TGTGCCACCAGTGATTACCGGACAGGGGGTCGTGTCGAGACCCAGTACTTC
few	TRBV30	TRBJ1-1	-	CAWSVLGYTEAFF	TGTGCCTGGAGTGTACTAGGGTACACTGAAGCTTTCTTT
-	TRBV24-1	TRBJ2-3	TRBD2	CATSDIAGAAGTQYF	TGTGCCACCAGTGACATAGCGGGGGCCGCAGGGACGCAGTATTTT
-	TRBV28	TRBJ1-1	TRBD1	CASSLDRGGTEAFF	TGTGCCAGCAGTCTGGACAGGGGGGGTACTGAAGCTTTCTTT
-	TRBV2	TRBJ1-2	-	CASSELTRNYGYTF	TGTGCCAGCAGTGAACTCACAAGAAACTATGGCTACACCTTC
-	TRBV7-3	TRBJ1-6	-	CASSLAYLTHNSPLHF	TGTGCCAGCAGCTTAGCCTACCTTACTCATAATTCACCCCTCCACTTT
-	TRBV27	TRBJ1-2	-	CASSPEGTPELSGYTF	TGTGCCAGCAGTCCGGAGGGGACTCCCGAGCTGTCTGGCTACACCTTC
-	TRBV7-8	TRBJ1-5	-	CASSLENNQPQHF	TGTGCCAGCAGCTTGGAGAACAATCAGCCCCAGCATTTT
-	TRBV5-3	TRBJ1-4	-	CARSFTRGEKLFF	TGTGCCAGAAGCTTTACAAGGGGGGAAAAACTGTTTTTT
-	TRBV9	TRBJ2-2	TRBD2	CASSWTSGYNTGELFF	TGTGCCAGCAGCTGGACTAGCGGATATAACACCGGGGAGCTGTTTTTT
-	TRBV27	TRBJ1-6	-	CASSLGTLGGNSPLHF	TGTGCCAGCAGTTTAGGGACACTTGGCGGCAATTCACCCCTCCACTTT
-	TRBV27	TRBJ2-1	TRBD1	CASSLLYPGGNNNEQFF	TGTGCCAGCAGTTTATTGTACCCAGGGGGTAACAACAATGAGCAGTTCTTC
-	TRBV9	TRBJ1-6	TRBD1	CASRKGQGNSPLHF	TGTGCCAGCAGAAAGGGACAGGGGAATTCACCCCTCCACTTT
-	TRBV11-2	TRBJ2-1	-	CASSLDFWVGMQGVLKQFF	TGTGCCAGCAGCTTAGATTTTTGGGTCGGTATGCAGGGTGTCCTCAAGCAGTTCTTC
-	TRBV3-1/TRBV3-2	TRBJ1-3	-	CASSYSRGYSGNTIYF	TGTGCCAGCAGCTATAGTCGGGGTTACTCTGGAAACACCATATATTTT
-	TRBV25-1	TRBJ1-1	-	CASSEPDMGGTEAFF	TGTGCCAGCAGTGAGCCCGATATGGGGGGCACTGAAGCTTTCTTT
few	TRBV30	TRBJ2-1	TRBD2	CAWRTSVGNEQFF	TGTGCCTGGAGGACTAGCGTAGGCAATGAGCAGTTCTTC
-	TRBV10-3	TRBJ1-1	TRBD1	CAINRGTEAFF	TGTGCCATCAACAGGGGCACTGAAGCTTTCTTT
-	TRBV20-1	TRBJ1-3	-	CSASMAVSSGNTIYF	TGCAGTGCTAGTATGGCGGTGAGCTCTGGAAACACCATATATTTT
-	TRBV6-2/TRBV6-3	TRBJ1-2	-	CASSPIQLLYGYTF	TGTGCCAGCAGTCCCATACAGCTCCTCTATGGCTACACCTTC
-	TRBV2	TRBJ2-2	TRBD2	CASSGGLGNTGELFF	TGTGCCAGCAGCGGTGGACTAGGGAACACCGGGGAGCTGTTTTTT
-	TRBV6-6	TRBJ1-1	-	CASSYKEGWTEAFF	TGTGCCAGCAGTTACAAGGAGGGGTGGACTGAAGCTTTCTTT